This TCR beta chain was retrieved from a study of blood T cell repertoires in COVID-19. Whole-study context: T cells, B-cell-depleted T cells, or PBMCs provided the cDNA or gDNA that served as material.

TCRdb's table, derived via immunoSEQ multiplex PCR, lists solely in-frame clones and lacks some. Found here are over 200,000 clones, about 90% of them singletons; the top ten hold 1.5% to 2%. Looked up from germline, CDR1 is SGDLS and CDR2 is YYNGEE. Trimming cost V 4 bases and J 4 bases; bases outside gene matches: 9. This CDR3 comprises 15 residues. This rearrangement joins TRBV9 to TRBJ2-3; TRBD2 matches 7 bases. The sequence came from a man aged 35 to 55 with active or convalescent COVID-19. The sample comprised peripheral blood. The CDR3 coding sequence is TGTGCCAGCAGCAACCGGGACTACCTCCCAGATACGCAGTATTTT. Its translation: CASSNRDYLPDTQYF. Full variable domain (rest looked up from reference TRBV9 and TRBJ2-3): DSGVTQTPKHLITATGQRVTLRCSPRSGDLSVYWYQQSLDQGLQFLIQYYNGEERAKGNILERFSAQQFPDLHSELNLSSLELGDSALYFCASSNRDYLPDTQYFGPGTRLTVL.